This T cell receptor beta chain was documented in a study of cytomegalovirus exposure and HLA in healthy donors. Notes on the study in general: The study listed approximately 160 cytomegalovirus-associated TCR beta chains.

Points on this clone: The antigen is not known.

PCR involved 60 Vbeta and 13 Jbeta primers. This table comes from immunoSEQ multiplex PCR, and its TCRdb copy is limited to in-frame clones, with some not included. The sample shows approximately 300,000 clones, about four fifths of them seen only once. In germline, CDR1 is SGHDT, CDR2 YYEEEE. The CDR3 is made up of 14 amino acids. V was cut by 2 bases and J by 2 bases, with 11 bases left in between. Healthy bone marrow donors made up the donor group. The chain uses TRBV5-6 and TRBJ2-7; D is perhaps TRBD2 (6 bases). The sequencing sample was made of PBMCs. The sequence was obtained from a girl aged 2 to 9 in good health and CMV-seronegative. CDR3 region: CASSFGRPPYEQYF. CDR3 bases: TGTGCCAGCAGCTTTGGGAGGCCCCCCTACGAGCAGTACTTC.